The next 8 T cell receptor beta chains were all read from a single sample in a study of OX40 agonist ivuxolimab in advanced cancers. Data came from immunoSEQ multiplex PCR; TCRdb stores just in-frame clones and leaves some out. The sample contains over 55,000 clones, roughly nine tenths of which appear only once. The sample consisted of CD4+ or CD8+ T cells sorted from blood, taken in a trial of the OX40 agonist ivuxolimab. The receptors were sampled from an adult with an advanced solid tumor such as melanoma, head and neck, liver or kidney cancer.

The chain is built from TRBV11-2 and TRBJ2-3; possibly TRBD2 for D (5 bases). The germline V and J ends were trimmed by 5 bases and 1 base, with 13 bases remaining between them. The CDR3 has 15 amino acids. CDR1 is SGHAT and CDR2 is FQNNGV in the germline V gene. CDR3: CASSPRLARTDTQYF. Here the CDR3 DNA reads TGTGCCAGCAGCCCCCGGTTAGCGCGCACAGATACGCAGTATTTT.

The chain has TRBV25-1 and TRBJ2-1, with TRBD2 matching over 7 bases. The CDR3 covers 12 residues. Trimming removed 7 bases from V and 12 bases from J; junction bases left unmatched: 9. Germline-derived CDR1 and CDR2 are MGHDK and SYGVNS. The CDR3 reads CASMSPGGTQFF. The CDR3, as DNA: TGTGCCAGCATGAGCCCGGGGGGAACGCAGTTCTTC. Looking up the rest from reference TRBV25-1 and TRBJ2-1 gives the full variable domain: EADIYQTPRYLVIGTGKKITLECSQTMGHDKMYWYQQDPGMELHLIHYSYGVNSTEKGDLSSESTVSRIRTEHFPLTLESARPSHTSQYLCASMSPGGTQFFGPGTRLTVL.

Points on this clone: The germline gene is not matched at one end of the junction; a read error may be the cause. V is TRBV29-1 and J is TRBJ2-7; D possibly matches TRBD1 or TRBD2 (5 bases each). The germline V gene encodes CDR1 SQVTM and CDR2 ANQGSEA. The CDR3 loop spans 15 amino acids. CDR3 in DNA: TGCAGCGTTACGAGGGGCAGGGATGGGTCCTACGAGCAGTGCTTC. Translation: CSVTRGRDGSYEQCF.

This clone has just one count. The chain has TRBV7-9 and TRBJ1-1; D not resolved. The V end lost 2 bases, the J end lost 1 base, and 5 bases lay between the germline ends. Germline CDR1 reads SEHNR; CDR2 reads FQNEAQ (reference sequence). The CDR3 spans 13 residues. Here the CDR3 reads CASSLQANTEAFF. For the CDR3, the DNA is TGTGCCAGCAGCTTACAGGCGAACACTGAAGCTTTCTTT. The full variable domain, its missing parts supplied by reference TRBV7-9 and TRBJ1-1, is DTGVSQNPRHKITKRGQNVTFRCDPISEHNRLYWYRQTLGQGPEFLTYFQNEAQLEKSRLLSDRFSAERPKGSFSTLEIQRTEQGDSAMYLCASSLQANTEAFFGQGTRLTVV.

The DNA for the CDR3 is TGCGCCAGCAGCCGACAGGGGGAGATGAACACTGAAGCTTTCTTT. Residues: CASSRQGEMNTEAFF. The chain has TRBV5-1 and TRBJ1-1, with 9 bases lining up with TRBD1. The ends lost 4 bases at V and 0 bases at J; junction bases unmatched: 4. The CDR3 is 15 amino acids. Germline CDR1 and CDR2: SGHRS and YFSETQ.

The rearrangement links TRBV25-1 to TRBJ2-5; no reliable D call. Germline-derived CDR1 and CDR2 are MGHDK and SYGVNS. There are 13 residues in the CDR3. V dropped 5 bases and J dropped 0 bases, with 7 bases sitting between them. This chain's CDR3 is CASSRTDQETQYF. The CDR3 DNA sequence: TGTGCCAGCAGTAGGACGGACCAAGAGACCCAGTACTTC.

The chain employs TRBV5-4 and TRBJ2-1; the D gene could be TRBD1 or TRBD2 (6 bases each). This CDR3 has 16 amino acids. The V and J ends lost 1 base and 5 bases respectively, with 16 bases between them. Germline-derived CDR1 and CDR2 are SGHNT and YYREEE (reference sequence). The CDR3 nucleotides are TGTGCCAGCAGCTTGCCGGGGGCGTCCGGGCACAATGAGCAGTTCTTC. It specifies CASSLPGASGHNEQFF.

This clone appeared once. The rearrangement joins TRBV5-1 to TRBJ2-5; D is uncertain. Per germline, CDR1 SGHRS and CDR2 YFSETQ. V lost 9 bases, J lost 7 bases, and 10 bases lay in between. This CDR3 contains 10 residues. As DNA, the CDR3 is TGCGCCATCTTGACGGGGACCCAGTACTTC. This translates into CAILTGTQYF.